This T cell receptor (beta chain) stems from a study of blood T cell repertoires in COVID-19. Assay used: immunoSEQ multiplex PCR; TCRdb lists only in-frame clones, some missing. This repertoire shows around 30,000 clones, roughly 85% found once; its top ten account for around 7%. The CDR3 totals 16 residues. The germline V gene has CDR1 MNHEY and CDR2 SMNVEV (reference sequence). Trimming cost V 2 bases and J 2 bases, with 14 bases left between them. This TCR was sampled from a human donor in a cohort sampled during active COVID-19. Sample: peripheral blood. This chain connects TRBV27 to TRBJ2-3; no definite D call. The CDR3: CASSLRMGYITDTQYF. The CDR3 coding sequence is TGTGCCAGCAGTTTACGCATGGGCTATATCACAGATACGCAGTATTTT.